This is a list of T cell receptor beta chains from one sample in a study of blood T cell repertoires in COVID-19. Libraries were prepared by immunoSEQ multiplex PCR; TCRdb keeps only in-frame clonotypes and omits some of them. The sample has about 360,000 clones, more than 75% seen once. Sequencing used peripheral blood. These receptors all stem from a human donor in a cohort sampled during active COVID-19. Both conserved end residues are part of each CDR3. The D gene is left open where the match is weak. Size is stated for part of the rows, as once, few or many counts, or as a class when the clone is expanded.

j_call clone_size v_call d_call cdr3_aa cdr3_nt
TRBJ2-6 . TRBV19 . CASSIDRSRANVLTF TGTGCCAGTAGTATAGACAGGTCGCGGGCCAACGTCCTGACTTTC
TRBJ1-5 . TRBV19 . CASSPRGGANQPQHF TGTGCCAGTAGTCCAAGGGGGGGGGCGAATCAGCCCCAGCATTTT
TRBJ1-1 once TRBV6-5 . CASTKGGAGNTEAFF TGTGCCAGCACAAAGGGGGGGGCAGGGAACACTGAAGCTTTCTTT
TRBJ2-1 . TRBV19 . CASSTRESGGRFF TGTGCCAGTAGTACGAGGGAGAGTGGAGGGAGGTTCTTC
TRBJ1-4 many TRBV6-5 . CASSTGAGEGEKLFF TGTGCCAGCAGTACCGGAGCGGGGGAAGGAGAAAAACTGTTTTTT
TRBJ2-2 . TRBV19 . CATNGVGHLTGELFF TGTGCCACCAACGGGGTGGGACACCTCACCGGGGAGCTGTTTTTT
TRBJ2-3 once TRBV30 . CAWSARRQSSSTDTQYF TGTGCCTGGAGTGCCCGACGACAGTCATCTAGCACAGATACGCAGTATTTT
TRBJ1-1 . TRBV19 . CASSIGPGLNTEAFF TGTGCCAGTAGTATAGGTCCGGGGTTGAACACTGAAGCTTTCTTT
TRBJ2-7 . TRBV2 TRBD1 CASSAYRGQGYEQYF TGTGCCAGCAGTGCCTACAGGGGGCAAGGCTACGAGCAGTACTTC
TRBJ1-1 . TRBV30 . CAWGDWGNTEAFF TGTGCCTGGGGAGATTGGGGCAACACTGAAGCTTTCTTT
TRBJ1-2 . TRBV30 . CAWSVIGYDYGYTF TGTGCCTGGAGTGTAATCGGGTACGACTATGGCTACACCTTC
TRBJ2-3 . TRBV10-3 . CAISDPGTHTDTQYF TGTGCCATCTCAGACCCCGGGACACACACAGATACGCAGTATTTT
TRBJ1-6 . TRBV18 TRBD1 CASSPTGGSPLHF TGTGCCAGCTCACCAACAGGGGGTTCACCCCTCCACTTT
TRBJ1-5 . TRBV7-8 . CASSFDRKNQPQHF TGTGCCAGCAGCTTCGACAGAAAGAATCAGCCCCAGCATTTT
TRBJ2-3 . TRBV5-1 . CASSFRDSRADTQYF TGCGCCAGCAGCTTCCGGGACTCCCGAGCAGATACGCAGTATTTT
TRBJ2-1 few TRBV4-1 TRBD2 CASSQGLAGANEQFF TGCGCCAGCAGCCAAGGACTAGCGGGAGCCAATGAGCAGTTCTTC
TRBJ2-7 . TRBV7-2 TRBD1 CASSFSTGGEQYF TGTGCCAGCAGCTTCTCAACAGGGGGGGAGCAGTACTTC
TRBJ2-2 once TRBV15 . CATSGYGQTHANTGELFF TGTGCCACCAGCGGGTACGGACAGACCCACGCGAACACCGGGGAGCTGTTTTTT
TRBJ1-4 . TRBV3-1/TRBV3-2 . CASSQEQSPGEKLFF TGTGCCAGCAGCCAAGAGCAGAGCCCGGGGGAAAAACTGTTTTTT
TRBJ2-5 . TRBV7-3 TRBD1 CASSETGEKEETQYF TGTGCCAGCAGCGAGACAGGGGAAAAAGAAGAGACCCAGTACTTC
TRBJ2-7 . TRBV5-1 . CASSLRQPLEQYF TGCGCCAGCAGCTTAAGACAGCCCCTGGAGCAGTACTTC
TRBJ1-2 . TRBV6-5 TRBD1 CASSQGQGVSDGYTF TGTGCCAGCAGTCAGGGACAGGGGGTGTCCGATGGCTACACCTTC
TRBJ1-2 . TRBV6-5 TRBD1 CASSRQGPGVGYTF TGTGCCAGCAGTCGACAGGGTCCCGGGGTCGGCTACACCTTC
TRBJ2-7 . TRBV13 TRBD2 CASSLGLAGGEQYF TGTGCCAGCAGCCTCGGACTAGCGGGAGGGGAGCAGTACTTC
TRBJ1-2 . TRBV5-1 . CASSLEQGKEGGYTF TGCGCCAGCAGCTTGGAACAGGGTAAAGAGGGTGGCTACACCTTC
TRBJ2-1 . TRBV7-2 TRBD1 CASSLAVPTGGFNEQFF TGTGCCAGCAGCTTAGCAGTCCCGACAGGGGGCTTCAATGAGCAGTTCTTC
TRBJ2-1 . TRBV5-1 . CASSLAAGESYNEQFF TGCGCCAGCAGCTTGGCCGCAGGGGAGTCCTACAATGAGCAGTTCTTC
TRBJ2-7 . TRBV7-2 . CASSSYQRLVYEQYF TGTGCCAGCAGCTCGTACCAACGACTAGTCTACGAGCAGTACTTC
TRBJ2-1 once TRBV5-8 TRBD2 CASSLAPGGPVEQFF TGTGCCAGCAGCTTGGCGCCGGGGGGGCCTGTTGAGCAGTTCTTC
TRBJ1-4 . TRBV6-5 . CASTRGGQGEKLFF TGTGCCAGCACCCGGGGGGGACAAGGGGAAAAACTGTTTTTT
TRBJ2-1 . TRBV19 TRBD1 CASSLRQGKTYNEQFF TGTGCCAGTAGTCTCCGACAGGGAAAGACCTACAATGAGCAGTTCTTC
TRBJ2-5 . TRBV19 TRBD2 CASSIQRGEETQYF TGTGCCAGTAGTATTCAGCGGGGGGAAGAGACCCAGTACTTC
TRBJ2-5 . TRBV4-2 TRBD1 CASSPGTGGQETQYF TGTGCCAGCAGCCCCGGGACAGGGGGTCAAGAGACCCAGTACTTC